This TCR beta chain was recovered during a study of T-cell reconstitution after alpha-beta-depleted transplantation in children. TCRbeta library preparation incorporated unique molecular identifiers. TCRdb recomputed calls from the PCR reads with MiXCR, one row per CDR3 protein. The sample includes around 370,000 distinct CDR3 sequences, 10% of them seen just once. CDR1 and CDR2 from the germline V gene are SGHKS and YYEKEE (reference sequence). There are 15 residues in the CDR3. The V gene lost 1 base and the J gene lost 0 bases, with 10 bases spanning the gap. This chain joins TRBV5-5 and TRBJ1-2; TRBD1 is a possible D gene (6 bases). Sample: PBMCs from the stem cell graft donor, taken from the stem cell graft. The receptor comes from a human donor who donated a stem cell graft to a child with acute lymphoblastic leukemia. In nucleotides, the CDR3 is TGTGCCAGCAGCTTGCAGGGGCGGTCTAACTATGGCTACACCTTC. Translated, it gives CASSLQGRSNYGYTF.